This T cell receptor (beta chain) originates from a study of regulatory T cells in long-lasting Graves disease. Study-level information: Persistence in Graves' disease denoted antithyroid drug use beyond 5 years alongside positive TSH receptor antibodies.

The time point was: persistent/refractory GD, antithyroid drugs over 5 years with positive TRAb. RNA extracted from PBMCs served as the sequencing template. The authors built TCR beta libraries using iRepertoire HTBI primers and Arm-PCR of CDR3 regions. TCRdb passed the multiplex PCR reads through MiXCR, listing each CDR3 protein once. The repertoire holds about 470,000 distinct CDR3 sequences, around 21% seen once, with 7.8% in the top ten. The ends were cut back, 0 bases at V and 5 bases at J, with 11 bases in the middle. The CDR3 is 14 residues long. The germline CDR1 and CDR2 sequences are SGHDN and FVKESK. Study conclusions and caveats: Patients whose Graves' disease persisted exhibited lower TCR diversity than those newly diagnosed.

Only a few counts were recorded for this clonotype. Its antigen is currently unknown. The TCR sequence derives from a female donor with Graves disease. The rearrangement joins TRBV14 to TRBJ2-7; D tentatively fits TRBD1 or TRBD2 (5 bases each). The sequences come from peripheral blood mononuclear cells (PBMCs), collected when the disease was refractory, from a patient treated with antithyroid drugs. In DNA form, the CDR3 reads TGTGCCAGCAGCCAAGATCTGGGGCGGGACGAGCAGTACTTC. Translating it yields CASSQDLGRDEQYF.